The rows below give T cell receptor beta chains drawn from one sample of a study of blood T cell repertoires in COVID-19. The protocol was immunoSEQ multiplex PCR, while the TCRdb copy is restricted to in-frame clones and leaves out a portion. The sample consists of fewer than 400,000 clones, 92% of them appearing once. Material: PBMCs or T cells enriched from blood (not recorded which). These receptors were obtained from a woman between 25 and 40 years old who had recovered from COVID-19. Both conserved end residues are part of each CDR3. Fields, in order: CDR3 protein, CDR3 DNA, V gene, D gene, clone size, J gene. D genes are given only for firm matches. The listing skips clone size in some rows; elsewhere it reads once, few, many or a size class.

CASSFQVRYDQPQHF	TGTGCCAGCAGTTTTCAGGTCCGATACGATCAGCCCCAGCATTTT	TRBV28	-	-	TRBJ1-5
CASKTGYGNFNEQFF	TGTGCCAGCAAAACAGGGTACGGGAACTTCAATGAGCAGTTCTTC	TRBV6-5	-	-	TRBJ2-1
CASSESGGGLAKNIQYF	TGTGCCAGCAGTGAATCTGGGGGGGGGCTAGCCAAAAACATTCAGTACTTC	TRBV25-1	-	-	TRBJ2-4
CASSSRLAITEAFF	TGTGCCAGCAGTTCGAGGTTAGCTATCACTGAAGCTTTCTTT	TRBV28	-	once	TRBJ1-1
CASSQGEEGAEQYF	TGTGCCAGCAGCCAAGGAGAGGAAGGGGCCGAGCAGTACTTC	TRBV4-2	-	-	TRBJ2-7
CASNGQGGTEAFF	TGTGCCAGCAACGGACAGGGTGGGACTGAAGCTTTCTTT	TRBV2	TRBD1	-	TRBJ1-1
CASSSTGASNYGYTF	TGTGCCAGCAGCTCCACAGGGGCCTCTAACTATGGCTACACCTTC	TRBV5-4	TRBD1	once	TRBJ1-2
CASSLDILATNEKLFF	TGTGCCAGCAGTTTGGACATCCTTGCAACTAATGAAAAACTGTTTTTT	TRBV28	-	-	TRBJ1-4
CATTRQGSDTQYF	TGTGCCACAACCCGACAGGGGTCAGATACGCAGTATTTT	TRBV6-5	TRBD1	-	TRBJ2-3
CASGQQETQYF	TGTGCCAGCGGGCAACAAGAGACCCAGTACTTC	TRBV28	-	-	TRBJ2-5
CASSQVAGGTDTQYF	TGTGCCAGCAGCCAAGTAGCGGGAGGTACAGATACGCAGTATTTT	TRBV3-1/TRBV3-2	TRBD2	once	TRBJ2-3
CASSLAGQDTQYF	TGTGCCAGCAGCTTAGCGGGACAGGATACGCAGTATTTT	TRBV7-9	TRBD1	-	TRBJ2-3
CASSFQAGGPDEQFF	TGTGCCAGCAGCTTTCAAGCGGGGGGGCCCGATGAGCAGTTCTTC	TRBV7-2	TRBD2	-	TRBJ2-1
CASSIGGLYGYTF	TGTGCCAGTAGTATTGGCGGCCTCTATGGCTACACCTTC	TRBV19	-	-	TRBJ1-2
CASSINMYTDTQYF	TGTGCCAGCAGCATCAACATGTACACAGATACGCAGTATTTT	TRBV7-2	-	-	TRBJ2-3
CASSLGQGANYGYTF	TGTGCCAGCAGCTTGGGTCAGGGGGCGAACTATGGCTACACCTTC	TRBV5-6	TRBD1	-	TRBJ1-2
CATSDSGTGSYEQYF	TGTGCCACCAGTGATTCCGGGACAGGGTCCTACGAGCAGTACTTC	TRBV24-1	TRBD1	-	TRBJ2-7
CASREGAGAATDTQYF	TGTGCCAGCAGAGAAGGTGCAGGGGCCGCCACAGATACGCAGTATTTT	TRBV9	-	-	TRBJ2-3
CASSSNRDRGSSGANVLTF	TGTGCCAGCAGCTCAAACCGGGACAGGGGCTCCTCTGGGGCCAACGTCCTGACTTTC	TRBV7-2	TRBD1	-	TRBJ2-6
CASLGLAGYEQYF	TGTGCCAGCTTGGGACTAGCGGGATACGAGCAGTACTTC	TRBV2	TRBD2	-	TRBJ2-7
CASKRLLAGVSEQFF	TGTGCCAGCAAAAGGTTACTAGCGGGAGTCAGTGAGCAGTTCTTC	TRBV2	TRBD2	-	TRBJ2-1
CASSYQGGGELFF	TGTGCCAGCAGCTATCAGGGAGGCGGGGAGCTGTTTTTT	TRBV7-2	-	-	TRBJ2-2
CASSYSGEGTQYF	TGTGCCAGCAGTTATTCCGGGGAGGGGACCCAGTACTTC	TRBV6-2/TRBV6-3	TRBD2	once	TRBJ2-5
CASSFMGSGTEETQYF	TGCGCCAGCAGCTTTATGGGGTCCGGGACAGAAGAGACCCAGTACTTC	TRBV5-1	TRBD1	-	TRBJ2-5
CASSLWTSGSTDTQYF	TGTGCCAGCAGTTTATGGACTAGCGGGAGCACAGATACGCAGTATTTT	TRBV28	TRBD2	-	TRBJ2-3
CASSQEQGRLETQYF	TGTGCCAGCAGCCAAGAACAGGGACGTTTAGAGACCCAGTACTTC	TRBV3-1/TRBV3-2	-	-	TRBJ2-5
CASSLKGPGGASNEQFF	TGTGCCAGCAGTTTAAAAGGTCCAGGGGGCGCAAGCAATGAGCAGTTCTTC	TRBV27	TRBD1	-	TRBJ2-1
CATRADEAYEQYF	TGTGCCACCAGAGCGGACGAGGCCTACGAGCAGTACTTC	TRBV24-1	-	-	TRBJ2-7